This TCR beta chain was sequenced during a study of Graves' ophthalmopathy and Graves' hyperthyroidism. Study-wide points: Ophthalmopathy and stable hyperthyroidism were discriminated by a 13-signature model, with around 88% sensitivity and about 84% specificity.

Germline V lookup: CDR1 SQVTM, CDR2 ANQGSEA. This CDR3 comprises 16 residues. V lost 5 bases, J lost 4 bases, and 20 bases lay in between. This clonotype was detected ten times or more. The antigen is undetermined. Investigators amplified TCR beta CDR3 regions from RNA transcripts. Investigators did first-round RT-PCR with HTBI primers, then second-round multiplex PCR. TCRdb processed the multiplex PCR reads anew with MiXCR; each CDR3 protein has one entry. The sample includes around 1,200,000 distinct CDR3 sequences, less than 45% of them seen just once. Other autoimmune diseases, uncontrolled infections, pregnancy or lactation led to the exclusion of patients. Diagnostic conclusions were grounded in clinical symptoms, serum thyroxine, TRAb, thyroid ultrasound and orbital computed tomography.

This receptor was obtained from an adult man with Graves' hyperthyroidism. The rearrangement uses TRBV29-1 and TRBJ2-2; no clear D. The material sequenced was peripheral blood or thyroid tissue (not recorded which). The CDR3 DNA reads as TGCAGCGTTAGTCCTTCTTTTGGGTACGGCACCGGGGAGCTGTTTTTT. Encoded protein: CSVSPSFGYGTGELFF.